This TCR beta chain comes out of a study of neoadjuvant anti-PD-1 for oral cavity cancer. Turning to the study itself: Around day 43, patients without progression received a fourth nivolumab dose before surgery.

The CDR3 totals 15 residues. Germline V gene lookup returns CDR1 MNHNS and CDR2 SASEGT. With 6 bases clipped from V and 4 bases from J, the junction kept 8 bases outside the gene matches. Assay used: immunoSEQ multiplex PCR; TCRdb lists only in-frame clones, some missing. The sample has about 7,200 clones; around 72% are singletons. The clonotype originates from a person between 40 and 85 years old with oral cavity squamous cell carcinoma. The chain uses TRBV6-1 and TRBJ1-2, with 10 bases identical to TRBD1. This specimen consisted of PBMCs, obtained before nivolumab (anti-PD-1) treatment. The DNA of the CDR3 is TGTGCCAGCAGGGAACAGACAGGGGGCGTCTATGGCTACACCTTC. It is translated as CASREQTGGVYGYTF.